Below, one T cell receptor beta chain is given with its context. The antigen it binds to is not known. No much larger clone exists at a distance of one base, and base qualities are not known. CDR1 is given as MDHEN and CDR2 as SYDVKM, both from the germline V gene. The trim is 8 bases for V and 4 bases for J, with a gap of 17 bases between the germline ends. The CDR3 starts with the cysteine, ends with the phenylalanine, and has 14 residues. CDR3 DNA only is kept here, 42 bases in frame from base 1. The sample is drawn from a study of shared clonotypes between healthy human individuals (TCRdb year 2020). Context from the whole study: Three men and a couple of women, aged 18 to 49 years, made up the cohort. For each donor, CD4 naive and CD4 memory were each run on three plates, CD8 naive on two plates, and CD8 memory on one plate. To estimate repertoire size and how much clonotype sharing occurs between individuals, the study deeply sequenced the blood TCR repertoires of 4 to 6 healthy adults. Libraries were prepared and TCR repertoires were sequenced by different laboratories using diverse techniques, in order to increase sequencing depth and limit assay-specific biases. Between about 0.9 and 8.9 billion PBMCs per donor were obtained by leukapheresis. Study-wide findings and limitations: Naive subsets generally had larger estimated clonotype richness than memory subsets did. Pairwise subsampling led to the expectation that sequencing depth would affect the degree of clonotype sharing among donors. Across a handful of donors, roughly 5% of naive CD4, roughly 3.5% of naive CD8, about 2.3% of memory CD4, and roughly 0.41% of memory CD8 clonotypes were shared. The genetic and exposure-history diversity represented was limited by the small number of donors. Sampling was restricted to blood, and TCR repertoires in tissues likely differ from the TCR repertoires found in blood. Even with the large sequencing depth, rarefaction of the sorted-subset datasets indicated that sequencing was incomplete. Clonotypes shared by all four sorted-subset donors showed higher generation probabilities than non-shared clonotypes.

TCR CDR3 regions were amplified from genomic DNA by multiplex PCR using the deep immunoSEQ assay. Extracted genomic DNA from each cell subset was distributed evenly across all wells of several immunoSEQ 96-well plates, and each plate was treated as a replicate. For sorted subsets, roughly 200 ng of genomic DNA, equivalent to 25,000 to 35,000 T cell genomes, went into each replicate PCR. Purified libraries were measured with a Qubit 3.0 fluorometer, size-checked on a Bioanalyzer 2100, and measured again with the KAPA Library Quantification kit. A separate single-read 150-cycle Illumina NextSeq 550 flow cell was used to sequence each immunoSEQ 96-well plate. Processing in the source paper ran as follows. Because the immunoSEQ output held only junctional sequences and lacked quality scores, the filtering could not match the filtering applied to full-length reads. Sequences were annotated with PyIR, a Python wrapper for IgBLAST v1.9, using IMGT germline references to assign V/J genes and CDR3. Reads were removed for weak V/J assignments (E-value above 1e-6), missing CDR3, stop codons, out-of-frame junctions, or ambiguous translated residues. A V3J clonotype was defined by an identical inferred V gene, J gene, and CDR3 amino acid sequence. Percentage overlap between repertoires was calculated by dividing the number of shared unique clonotypes by the size of the smaller repertoire. RTK rarefaction, the Chao1 estimator, and Recon v2.1 estimates of unobserved clonotypes were used to assess repertoire richness. OLGA was used to compute generation probabilities for all TCRbeta clonotypes that the gDNA method yielded from several donors. TCRdb stores this immuneACCESS table with in-frame sequences only. Part of the clones is absent; in the studies checked, under half of the shortfall reflects unresolved V genes, and no reason is known for the rest. The V and J calls and the clone size are those of that table, but D and trimming were determined from the DNA. In all, the sample holds approximately 640,000 clones, and around 72% of those were seen once. The ten largest clones add up to about 2% of the sample.

Donors were healthy HIV-negative adults with no recently reported acute infections or vaccinations. Every donor was a Caucasian adult residing in Nashville, Tennessee, USA. CD4+ T cells were enriched by magnetic negative selection, after which naive cells were positively selected on CD45RA and the negative fraction was taken as the memory subset. After blood collection by leukapheresis, PBMCs were isolated using Ficoll-Histopaque density gradient centrifugation and then cryopreserved in the vapor phase of liquid nitrogen. Analytical flow cytometry was used to check the purity and quantity of each magnetically sorted T cell population. Genomic DNA was isolated from every sorted fraction and measured by UV absorbance on a Nanodrop 2000c.

The sequence derives from a woman aged 25-40 years in good health. Recombination joined TRBV28 with TRBJ1-2; TRBD1 is a possible D gene, resting on 5 matching bases. Sequenced material: memory CD4+ T cells sorted from blood. Interpreted using the paper, the cell subset or site label stands for: CD45RA-negative fraction. The bases read TGTGCCAGCGGTCCGACAGAGTTTCTCTATGGCTACACCTTC. Its protein is CASGPTEFLYGYTF.